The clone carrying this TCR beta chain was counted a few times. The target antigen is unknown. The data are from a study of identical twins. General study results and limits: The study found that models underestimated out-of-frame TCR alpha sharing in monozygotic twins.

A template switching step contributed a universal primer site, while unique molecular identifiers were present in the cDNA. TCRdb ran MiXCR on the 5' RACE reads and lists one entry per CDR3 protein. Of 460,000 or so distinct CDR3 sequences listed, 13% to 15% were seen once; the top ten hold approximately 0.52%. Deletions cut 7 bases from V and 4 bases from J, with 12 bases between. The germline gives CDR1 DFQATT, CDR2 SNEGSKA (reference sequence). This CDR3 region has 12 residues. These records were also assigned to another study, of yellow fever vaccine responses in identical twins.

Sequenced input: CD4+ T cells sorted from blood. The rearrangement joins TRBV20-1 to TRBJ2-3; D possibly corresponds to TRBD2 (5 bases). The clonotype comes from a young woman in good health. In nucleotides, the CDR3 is TGCAGTGTTACAGTGAGGGCAGATACGCAGTATTTT. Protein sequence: CSVTVRADTQYF.